Each of the 27 T cell receptor beta chains below was sequenced from the same sample in a study of T-cell memory formation after mild COVID-19. TCRdb recomputed calls from the 5' RACE reads with MiXCR, one row per CDR3 protein. The sample has some 210,000 distinct CDR3 sequences; about 17% are singletons. Material: PBMCs or a T cell subset sorted from them (not recorded which). The receptors come from an adult woman who had mild COVID-19 (a few samples of this study predate the infection). Cell type and time point are not known.

The table lists this clonotype with a few counts. The chain links TRBV6-5 to TRBJ1-2; D not certain. The CDR3 has 11 residues. Germline CDR1 reads MNHEY; CDR2 reads SVGAGI. V was trimmed by 5 bases and J by 4 bases, leaving 5 bases between them. DNA of the CDR3: TGTGCCAGCAGTGTTGGCTATGGCTACACCTTC. The encoded protein is CASSVGYGYTF.

CDR3 in amino acids: CAISGLAGDEQYF. CDR3 DNA: TGTGCCATCAGTGGGCTAGCGGGAGACGAGCAGTACTTC. The chain carries TRBV10-3 and TRBJ2-7; TRBD2 aligns across 10 bases. The CDR3 has 13 residues. The V gene end was trimmed by 4 bases and the J gene end by 5 bases; junction bases not matched to a gene: 2. The germline gives CDR1 ENHRY, CDR2 SYGVKD.

This clonotype was counted a few times. J is TRBJ1-1 and V is TRBV5-1, with D possibly TRBD1 on 5 matching bases. Trimming stripped 3 bases from V and 1 base from J, with 10 bases between. The germline CDR1 and CDR2 sequences are SGHRS and YFSETQ. CDR3 size: 14 residues. The CDR3 sequence: CASSWGGGNTEAFF. In DNA form, the CDR3 reads TGCGCCAGCAGCTGGGGGGGTGGGAACACTGAAGCTTTCTTT.

J is TRBJ2-3 and V is TRBV30; 8 nucleotides line up with TRBD2. This CDR3 contains 17 residues. Germline CDR1 reads GTSNPN; CDR2 reads SVGIG (reference sequence). V was pared by 0 bases and J by 1 base, with 9 bases of the junction left unmatched. CDR3 DNA: TGTGCCTGGAGTGTTTCGAGGAGCGGGGGAGGCACAGATACGCAGTATTTT. It is translated as CAWSVSRSGGGTDTQYF.

This clonotype was detected only once. This rearrangement joins TRBV10-3 to TRBJ1-3; D gene unclear. CDR1 and CDR2 (germline): ENHRY, SYGVKD. The CDR3 runs 13 residues. The V and J ends lost 9 bases and 2 bases respectively, with 11 bases between them. This CDR3 is CAIQSNPGNTIYF. CDR3 bases: TGTGCCATTCAGAGCAATCCTGGAAACACCATATATTTT.

The V call is TRBV12-3 or TRBV12-4, the J call TRBJ1-3, with D unresolved. V shed 8 bases and J shed 0 bases, with 11 bases lying between them. The CDR3 contains 14 residues. CDR3 protein: CASYRANSGNTIYF. The CDR3 region has the DNA TGTGCCAGCTACCGGGCCAACTCTGGAAACACCATATATTTT.

This chain joins TRBV24-1 and TRBJ1-2; D remains ambiguous. Trimming removed 4 bases from V and 5 bases from J, with 7 bases in between. Germline CDR1 reads KGHDR; CDR2 reads SFDVKD. CDR3 length: 12 residues. The CDR3, as DNA: TGTGCCACCAGTGACCCCCGATATGGCTACACCTTC. Amino acids: CATSDPRYGYTF.

This clonotype was observed many times. The rearrangement joins TRBV6-1 to TRBJ2-3, with 10 positions matching TRBD2. Unmatched junction bases numbered 10, after V lost 5 bases and J lost 2 bases. CDR3 length: 17 residues. Looked up from germline, CDR1 is MNHNS and CDR2 is SASEGT. CDR3 DNA sequence: TGTGCCAGCAGTCAGTATAGGACTAGCGGAAACACAGATACGCAGTATTTT. Translated, it gives CASSQYRTSGNTDTQYF.

The chain recombines TRBV2 with TRBJ1-1, with no clear D. From germline, CDR1 is SNHLY and CDR2 FYNNEI. V was shortened by 2 bases and J by 0 bases, with 10 bases between the two germline ends. The CDR3 sequence is 15 residues long. The CDR3 DNA reads as TGTGCCAGCAGTGAAAAGACGGAGGTGAACACTGAAGCTTTCTTT. It specifies CASSEKTEVNTEAFF.

This clonotype was found a few times. The chain recombines TRBV29-1 with TRBJ2-7; the match to TRBD1 covers 9 bases. The CDR3 length is 13 residues. Germline values: CDR1 SQVTM, CDR2 ANQGSEA. V was pared by 7 bases and J by 2 bases, with 6 bases of the junction left unmatched. The CDR3 DNA reads as TGCAGCGCGCGGGACAGGGTGGCCTACGAGCAGTACTTC. Amino acids: CSARDRVAYEQYF.

In this sample, this clonotype turned up a few times. The V gene is TRBV5-1, the J gene TRBJ2-1; 8 bases map to TRBD2. J gave up 1 base and V 4 bases, and 10 bases lay outside the gene matches. Germline V CDR1 and CDR2: SGHRS, YFSETQ. This CDR3 is built from 17 residues. The CDR3 loop reads CASSKGGIAGSYNEQFF. The CDR3, as DNA: TGCGCCAGCAGCAAGGGGGGAATAGCGGGATCCTACAATGAGCAGTTCTTC.

The chain employs TRBV9 and TRBJ2-7, with TRBD2 matching 8 bases. Germline V gene lookup returns CDR1 SGDLS and CDR2 YYNGEE. The CDR3 loop spans 14 amino acids. J was trimmed by 2 bases and V by 0 bases; bases with no gene match: 1. Here the CDR3 reads CASSVVAGTYEQYF. In DNA, the CDR3 is TGTGCCAGCAGCGTAGTAGCGGGGACCTACGAGCAGTACTTC.

CDR3 in amino acids: CASSLASGRRNEQFF. The CDR3 region has the DNA TGCGCCAGCAGCTTGGCTAGCGGGAGAAGGAATGAGCAGTTCTTC. V usage is TRBV5-1 and J usage is TRBJ2-1; 10 nucleotides agree with TRBD2. V trimming: 0 bases; J trimming: 7 bases; junction bases outside the gene matches: 4. The CDR3 is 15 amino acids. CDR1 is SGHRS and CDR2 is YFSETQ in the germline V gene.

This clonotype was observed a handful of times. V usage is TRBV7-2 and J usage is TRBJ2-1; the match to TRBD2 covers 12 bases. The CDR3 consists of 15 residues. With 3 bases clipped from V and 8 bases from J, the junction kept 5 bases outside the gene matches. Germline V gene sequence: CDR1 SGHTA, CDR2 FQGNSA. CDR3 nucleotides: TGTGCCAGCAGCTTTACTAGCGGGAGGAGGGATGAGCAGTTCTTC. Translation gives CASSFTSGRRDEQFF.

The chain links TRBV4-2 to TRBJ2-1; D unresolved. Trimming shortened V by 0 bases and J by 5 bases, and 5 bases separated the two germline ends. CDR1 and CDR2 (germline): LGHNA, YNFKEQ. This CDR3 has 13 amino acids. DNA of the CDR3: TGTGCCAGCAGCCAAGATATCGACAATGAGCAGTTCTTC. Translating gives CASSQDIDNEQFF.

This clonotype was counted between two and nine times. This chain uses TRBV6-2 or TRBV6-3 with TRBJ2-1; 8 nucleotides align to TRBD2. The CDR3 has 17 amino acids. Germline V gene data show CDR1 as MNHEY and CDR2 as SVGEGT. V was clipped by 0 bases and J by 3 bases; unmatched bases: 7. The DNA of the CDR3 is TGTGCCAGCAGTTACTCCACCTTAGCGGGGCACTACAATGAGCAGTTCTTC. Protein sequence: CASSYSTLAGHYNEQFF.

The chain has TRBV7-9 and TRBJ1-3, with D unclear. This CDR3 comprises 13 residues. The V gene lost 2 bases and the J gene lost 4 bases, with 6 bases spanning the gap. Germline CDR1 SEHNR, CDR2 FQNEAQ (reference sequence). Written as DNA, the CDR3 is TGTGCCAGCAGCTTACCCCAGGGAAACACCATATATTTT. Encoded protein: CASSLPQGNTIYF.

The chain couples TRBV5-6 to TRBJ1-5, with unresolved D. The CDR3 is 15 amino acids. In germline, CDR1 is SGHDT, CDR2 YYEEEE. V was pared by 2 bases and J by 3 bases, with 12 bases between. For the CDR3, the DNA is TGTGCCAGCAGCTTTAAACGTTCGAACAATCAGCCCCAGCATTTT. Translated, it gives CASSFKRSNNQPQHF.

The chain has TRBV12-3 or TRBV12-4 and TRBJ2-3; no clear D gene. Trimming pared 3 bases from V and 4 bases from J, leaving 11 bases between. The CDR3 is 14 amino acids. The CDR3 nucleotides are TGTGCCAGCAGTTTGCTAGTCTCTGCAGATACGCAGTATTTT. The encoded protein is CASSLLVSADTQYF.

The chain employs TRBV5-5 and TRBJ2-7, with a weak D call TRBD1 (5 bases). Looked up from germline, CDR1 is SGHKS and CDR2 is YYEKEE (reference sequence). The CDR3 covers 18 residues. V lost 4 bases to trimming and J lost 0 bases, with 23 bases between them. The CDR3 reads CASSPLPSAQATSYEQYF. The DNA of the CDR3 is TGTGCCAGCAGCCCTTTACCTTCCGCACAGGCAACCTCCTACGAGCAGTACTTC.

This chain links TRBV20-1 with TRBJ1-5; the match to TRBD1 covers 10 bases. Germline V lookup: CDR1 DFQATT, CDR2 SNEGSKA (reference sequence). The CDR3 sequence is 14 residues long. Trimming took 7 bases from V and 5 from J; bases not matched to a gene: 8. CDR3 sequence: CSVGRDRGDQPQHF. The CDR3 DNA reads as TGCAGTGTGGGAAGGGACAGGGGCGATCAGCCCCAGCATTTT.

The chain joins TRBV20-1 to TRBJ1-6; D perhaps matches TRBD1 (6 bases). Trimming removed 1 base from V and 9 bases from J, with 16 bases in between. The germline V gene has CDR1 DFQATT and CDR2 SNEGSKA (reference sequence). The CDR3 is 15 amino acids. CDR3 nucleotides: TGCAGTGCTAGAGTTGCAGGGGCGGTCGGTTCACCCCTCCACTTT. This encodes CSARVAGAVGSPLHF.

This clonotype was counted between two and nine times. The V and J genes are TRBV6-2 or TRBV6-3 and TRBJ2-3; D could derive from TRBD1 or TRBD2 (5 bases each). This CDR3 comprises 15 residues. Trimming cost V 0 bases and J 1 base, with 8 bases left between them. Germline V lookup: CDR1 MNHEY, CDR2 SVGEGT. The CDR3, as DNA: TGTGCCAGCAGTTACTCCGGGACCCGCACAGATACGCAGTATTTT. It encodes CASSYSGTRTDTQYF.

The chain joins TRBV7-6 to TRBJ2-5; D call uncertain. V lost 2 bases, J lost 5 bases, and 12 bases lay in between. The CDR3 covers 14 residues. The V gene's germline CDR1 is SGHVS and CDR2 FNYEAQ. CDR3 bases: TGTGCCAGCAGCTTATATCAAAATCCTGAGACCCAGTACTTC. Protein: CASSLYQNPETQYF.

In DNA form, the CDR3 reads TGTGCCAGCAGCTTCAACAGGGGGTACACCGGGGAGCTGTTTTTT. Amino acids: CASSFNRGYTGELFF. The V call is TRBV11-2, the J call TRBJ2-2; 8 bases are shared with TRBD1. The germline V gene has CDR1 SGHAT and CDR2 FQNNGV. V lost 3 bases to trimming and J lost 3 bases; unmatched junction nucleotides: 3. The CDR3 loop spans 15 amino acids.

This clonotype was observed a few times. This chain joins TRBV12-3 or TRBV12-4 and TRBJ2-1, with D maybe TRBD2 (6 bases). Trimming cost V 1 base and J 12 bases, with 10 bases left between them. This CDR3 has 12 amino acids. CDR3 residues: CASSLGTTWQFF. Here the CDR3 DNA reads TGTGCCAGCAGTTTAGGGACTACTTGGCAGTTCTTC.

V gene TRBV18 combines with J gene TRBJ1-4; D gene ambiguous. V lost 1 base to trimming and J lost 8 bases, with 8 bases between them. The CDR3 is 13 amino acids. Per the germline V gene, CDR1 is KGHSH and CDR2 is LQKENI. CDR3 sequence reads: CASSPLFGEKLFF. In DNA form, the CDR3 reads TGTGCCAGCTCACCACTCTTCGGGGAAAAACTGTTTTTT.